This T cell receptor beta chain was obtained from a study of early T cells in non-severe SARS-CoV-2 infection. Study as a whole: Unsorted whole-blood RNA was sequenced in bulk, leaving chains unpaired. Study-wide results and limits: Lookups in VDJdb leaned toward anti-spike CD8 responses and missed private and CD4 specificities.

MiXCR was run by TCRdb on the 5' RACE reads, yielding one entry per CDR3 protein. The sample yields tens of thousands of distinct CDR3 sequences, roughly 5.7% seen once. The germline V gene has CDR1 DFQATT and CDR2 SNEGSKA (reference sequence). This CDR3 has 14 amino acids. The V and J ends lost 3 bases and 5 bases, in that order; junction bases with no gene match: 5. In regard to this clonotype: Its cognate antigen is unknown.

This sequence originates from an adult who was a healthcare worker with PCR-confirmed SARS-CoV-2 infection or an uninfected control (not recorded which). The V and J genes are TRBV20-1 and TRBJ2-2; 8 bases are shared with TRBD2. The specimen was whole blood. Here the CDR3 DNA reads TGCAGTGCTAGTTCGGGGGGGCTAACCGGGGAGCTGTTTTTT. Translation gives CSASSGGLTGELFF.